This T cell receptor (beta chain) was observed in a study of metastatic and nonmetastatic thyroid tumors. Study background: From malignant and benign thyroid patients, repertoires in blood and in tumor or nodule tissue were compared.

Study-wide findings and caveats: Across blood and tumor, TCR beta diversity in malignant thyroid tumors was reportedly significantly higher than in benign nodules.

All patients reached thyroid surgery having received no treatment beforehand. Original processing notes: The distant-metastasis classifier for papillary thyroid cancer was built from CDR3 differences across clinicopathological groups. TCRdb re-called the PCR reads with MiXCR. TCRdb, rather than the study authors, made the V and J calls. The sample has over 25,000 clones, 15% to 20% seen once. The germline CDR1 and CDR2 sequences are SQVTM and ANQGSEA. This CDR3 contains 13 residues. The V segment lost 6 bases and the J segment 4 bases; nucleotides outside the gene matches: 8. This clone showed up many times. The target antigen is unknown.

The J gene is TRBJ2-5, the V gene TRBV29-1, with 7 bases fitting TRBD1. The sequence was obtained from a female donor with papillary thyroid cancer or a benign thyroid nodule (not recorded which). Some clones in this sample may be carry-over from other donors' samples. Material for sequencing was blood. The chain's CDR3 is CSVAPGQRETQYF. In nucleotides, the CDR3 is TGCAGCGTCGCTCCGGGACAGCGAGAGACCCAGTACTTC.